This TCR beta chain was recovered during a study of human T cells and chemical hapten exposure. Looking at the study overall: The patients, most of them female, presented with alopecia areata, totalis or universalis.

Between the trimmed V and J ends, which lost 2 bases and 6 bases, there was a span of 18 bases. CDR1 is ENHRY and CDR2 is SYGVKD in the germline V gene. The CDR3 totals 16 residues. Study results and limitations: No change in TCRs above 1 in 1000 frequency was produced by DPC sensitization.

This sample's time point: pre-sensitization, week 0. The treatment denotes: therapeutic diphenylcyclopropenone sensitization with weekly scalp DPC. The library gave individual cDNA molecules unique molecular identifiers. One entry per CDR3 protein, called by TCRdb with MiXCR from the RACE reads. Counted here are 190,000 or so distinct CDR3 sequences, 25% to 35% occurring once; the ten biggest clones make up roughly 3%. Points on this clonotype: Its specificity is unknown.

This chain uses TRBV10-3 with TRBJ2-3, with D hard to call. The TCR was taken from a woman in her 30s with alopecia areata. Some clones in this sample may be carry-over from other donors' samples. The sample consisted of whole blood, taken in connection with sensitization to the hapten diphenylcyclopropenone (DPC). The CDR3 region has the DNA TGTGCCATCAGTGAGCCGGCCCCCCTCTCCAGCGATACGCAGTATTTT. Protein product: CAISEPAPLSSDTQYF.